This TCR beta chain was captured by sequencing in a study of T cells after yellow fever vaccination. This clonotype showed up just a few times. The CDR3 totals 13 residues. CDR1 and CDR2 from the germline V gene are SGHDT and YYEEEE. V was shortened by 4 bases and J by 13 bases, with 19 bases between the two germline ends. TCRdb re-called the 5' RACE reads with MiXCR, one entry per CDR3 protein. This table holds around 320,000 distinct CDR3 sequences, about 10% found once. The clonotype originates from a man between 18 and 29 years old who received the YFV17D yellow fever vaccine. The sample in question was CD4+ T cells sorted from PBMCs, obtained 5 days after the yellow fever booster vaccination. J is TRBJ2-3 and V is TRBV5-6, with TRBD2 as a possible D gene (7 bases). DNA of the CDR3: TGTGCCAGCAGCCCCCGGGATACAGGGAGGGAGTATTTT. Encoded protein: CASSPRDTGREYF. Looking up the rest from reference TRBV5-6 and TRBJ2-3 gives the full variable domain: DAGVTQSPTHLIKTRGQQVTLRCSPKSGHDTVSWYQQALGQGPQFIFQYYEEEERQRGNFPDRFSGHQFPNYSSELNVNALLLGDSALYLCASSPRDTGREYFGPGTRLTVL.